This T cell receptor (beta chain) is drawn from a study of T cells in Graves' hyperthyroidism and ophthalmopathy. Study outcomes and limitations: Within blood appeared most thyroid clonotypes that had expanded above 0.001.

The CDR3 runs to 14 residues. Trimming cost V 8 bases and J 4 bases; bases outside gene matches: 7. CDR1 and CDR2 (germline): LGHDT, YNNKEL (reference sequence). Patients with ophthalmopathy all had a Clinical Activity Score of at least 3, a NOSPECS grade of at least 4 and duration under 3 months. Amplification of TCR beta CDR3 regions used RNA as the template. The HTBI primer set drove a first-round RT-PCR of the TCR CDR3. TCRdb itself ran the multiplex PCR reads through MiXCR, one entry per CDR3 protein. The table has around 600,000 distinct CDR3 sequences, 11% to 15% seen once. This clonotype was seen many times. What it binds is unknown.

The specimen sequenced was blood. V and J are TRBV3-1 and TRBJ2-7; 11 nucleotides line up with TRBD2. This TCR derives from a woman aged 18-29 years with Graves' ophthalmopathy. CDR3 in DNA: TGTGCCAGCCGACCTAGCGGGAGGACTTACGAGCAGTACTTC. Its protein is CASRPSGRTYEQYF.